This T cell receptor (beta chain) was retrieved from a study of cytomegalovirus exposure and HLA in healthy donors. Amplification used 60 Vbeta primers and 13 Jbeta primers. Generated by immunoSEQ multiplex PCR, the TCRdb table keeps only in-frame clones and is missing some. This sample carries more than 100,000 clones, about 83% of them seen once, and the ten largest clones take approximately 4.7%. There are 16 residues in the CDR3. The trim removed 1 base at V and 5 bases at J, leaving 9 bases unmatched. Germline V CDR1 and CDR2: SGHRS, YFSETQ. Of note for this clone: The sample contains more than one DNA sequence encoding this CDR3.

V and J are TRBV5-1 and TRBJ2-5; 9 positions match TRBD1. The clonotype originates from a woman aged 30 to 39 in good health and CMV-seronegative. Sequencing was performed on PBMCs. This CDR3 reads CASSLSVGQGAETQYF. The CDR3 DNA reads as TGCGCCAGCAGCTTGTCTGTGGGACAGGGAGCGGAGACCCAGTACTTC.